Below are 14 T cell receptor beta chains sequenced from a single sample in a study of shared T cell receptors in the human thymus. The repertoire was sequenced with immunoSEQ multiplex PCR; TCRdb's copy has only in-frame clones and lacks some. The data show more than 550,000 clones, more than 75% seen once. In addition, the sample was reused for a study of human thymus T cells.

Material for sequencing was thymocytes. The receptors here all came from a boy younger than two with a congenital heart defect.

V gene TRBV28 combines with J gene TRBJ2-5; weak D call: TRBD1 (6 bases). From germline, CDR1 is MDHEN and CDR2 SYDVKM. V lost 6 bases and J 5 bases, leaving 25 bases between the germline ends. CDR3 length: 17 residues. CDR3 sequence reads: CASRPRSRDTRLETQYF. Written as DNA, the CDR3 is TGTGCCAGCAGACCTAGGTCCCGGGACACCAGGCTGGAGACCCAGTACTTC.

In this sample, this clone turned up once. V gene TRBV13 combines with J gene TRBJ2-7; 7 nucleotides line up with TRBD1. The CDR3 contains 16 residues. Germline values: CDR1 PRHDT, CDR2 FYEKMQ (reference sequence). The V gene end was trimmed by 4 bases and the J gene end by 6 bases; junction bases not matched to a gene: 15. CDR3 protein: CASSYFGQAPTSEQYF. Here the CDR3 DNA reads TGTGCCAGCAGCTACTTTGGACAGGCTCCAACCAGCGAGCAGTACTTC.

This rearrangement joins TRBV19 to TRBJ1-1; D is uncertain. The CDR3 runs 12 residues. From germline, CDR1 is LNHDA and CDR2 SQIVND (reference sequence). V lost 5 bases to trimming and J lost 1 base, with 5 bases between them. The CDR3 spells CASSERNTEAFF. The DNA of the CDR3 is TGTGCCAGTAGTGAGAGGAACACTGAAGCTTTCTTT.

This chain connects TRBV28 to TRBJ2-5; 9 nucleotides align to TRBD2. Germline V gene sequence: CDR1 MDHEN, CDR2 SYDVKM. This CDR3 contains 14 residues. J was trimmed by 3 bases and V by 7 bases; bases with no gene match: 6. The CDR3 DNA reads as TGTGCCAGCAAAAGCGGGAGGCAAGAAGAGACCCAGTACTTC. This gives the protein CASKSGRQEETQYF.

The chain couples TRBV5-4 to TRBJ2-1; no firm D call. The CDR3 has 15 amino acids. V lost 0 bases and J lost 2, with 9 bases in between. Per germline, CDR1 SGHNT and CDR2 YYREEE (reference sequence). DNA of the CDR3: TGTGCCAGCAGCTTGGGGCTTTCACCCTACAATGAGCAGTTCTTC. This encodes CASSLGLSPYNEQFF.

This chain links TRBV6-1 with TRBJ1-5, with TRBD1 matching 7 bases. Germline CDR1 and CDR2: MNHNS and SASEGT. The CDR3 runs to 15 residues. Germline trimming cut 5 bases from V and 0 bases from J; bases unmatched to any gene: 4. CDR3 bases: TGTGCCAGCAGTTGGGACAGTTATAGCAATCAGCCCCAGCATTTT. Protein sequence: CASSWDSYSNQPQHF.

The chain joins TRBV29-1 to TRBJ1-1, with TRBD1 identical over 8 bases. Germline values: CDR1 SQVTM, CDR2 ANQGSEA. V gave up 4 bases and J gave up 5 bases; unmatched junction bases: 3. This CDR3 contains 12 residues. The CDR3 DNA reads as TGCAGCGTTGCACAGGGGGGGACTGAAGCTTTCTTT. As protein: CSVAQGGTEAFF.

V and J are TRBV19 and TRBJ2-1, with D unresolved. V was clipped by 5 bases and J by 4 bases, with 9 bases between them. Per the germline V gene, CDR1 is LNHDA and CDR2 is SQIVND (reference sequence). CDR3 size: 13 residues. This chain's CDR3 is CASSRDSYNEQFF. CDR3 nucleotides: TGTGCCAGTAGTCGAGACTCTTACAATGAGCAGTTCTTC.

The V and J genes are TRBV19 and TRBJ1-1, with 10 nucleotides matching TRBD1. The CDR3 runs 17 residues. V dropped 7 bases and J dropped 0; count of bases not matched to a gene: 11. Germline loops: CDR1 LNHDA, CDR2 SQIVND (reference sequence). The CDR3 reads CASTYNDRGQMNTEAFF. The CDR3 DNA is TGTGCCAGTACCTACAATGACAGGGGGCAGATGAACACTGAAGCTTTCTTT.

The chain recombines TRBV6-5 with TRBJ1-1, with D possibly being TRBD1 (5 bases). From germline, CDR1 is MNHEY and CDR2 SVGAGI. The CDR3 sequence is 14 residues long. Trimming removed 4 bases from V and 4 bases from J, with 13 bases in between. Here the CDR3 DNA reads TGTGCCAGCAGTTCTCAGGGTAGGGGCACTGAAGCTTTCTTT. This translates into CASSSQGRGTEAFF.

With respect to this clone: Different DNA sequences within this sample yield the same CDR3. The chain recombines TRBV20-1 with TRBJ1-4, with D perhaps TRBD1 (6 bases). The germline V gene has CDR1 DFQATT and CDR2 SNEGSKA (reference sequence). Trimming cost V 6 bases and J 6 bases, with 8 bases left between them. The CDR3 has 11 residues. The CDR3 protein is CSARQDEKLFF. The CDR3 DNA reads as TGCAGTGCGCGACAGGATGAAAAACTGTTTTTT.

The CDR3 loop is CASSLDPGLTYEQYF. The CDR3 DNA sequence: TGTGCCAGCAGCTTGGATCCGGGACTAACCTACGAGCAGTACTTC. J is TRBJ2-7 and V is TRBV5-8; 7 bases align to TRBD2. The length of the CDR3 is 15 residues. V lost 0 bases and J lost 2; bases outside the gene matches: 5. The V gene's germline CDR1 is SGHTS and CDR2 YDEGEE.

V usage is TRBV6-6 and J usage is TRBJ2-5; D uncertain. V was cut by 8 bases and J by 5 bases, with 6 bases left in between. The CDR3 contains 10 residues. Looked up from germline, CDR1 is MNHNY and CDR2 is SVGAGI (reference sequence). The CDR3 region is CASRQETQYF. CDR3 sequence (DNA): TGTGCCAGCCGCCAGGAGACCCAGTACTTC.

This rearrangement joins TRBV12-5 to TRBJ2-5; the match to TRBD1 covers 9 bases. The CDR3 runs to 18 residues. Germline lookup yields CDR1 LGHNT and CDR2 FRNRAP. Trimming at V came to 0 bases and at J to 0 bases, leaving 8 bases not matched to a gene. CDR3 loop: CASGLVLYRGRYQETQYF. The DNA for the CDR3 is TGTGCTAGTGGTTTGGTTTTATACAGGGGGCGCTACCAAGAGACCCAGTACTTC.